This TCR beta chain was retrieved from a study of PD-1 blockade in classical Hodgkin lymphoma. About the study: Patients received nivolumab 3 mg/kg intravenously every 2 weeks. Study-level results: The study found complete responders had baseline diversity similar to newly diagnosed patients. Initiation of nivolumab under 1 year after ASCT led to exclusion of patients. It was CD4+ TCR diversity, not CD8+, that rose significantly by C4D1.

The length of the CDR3 is 15 residues. Germline values: CDR1 SEHNR, CDR2 FQNEAQ (reference sequence). The junction had 5 bases not matched to a gene; V was cut back by 6 bases and J by 4 bases. Time point indicated: cycle 4 day 1 (C4D1), after less than 7 weeks of nivolumab. With no exception, relapse followed autologous stem cell transplantation in all patients, and brentuximab vedotin exposure varied. Magnetic depletion of unwanted cells isolated CD4+ T cells from thawed PBMCs. Worth noting for this clone: Antigen: not known.

Data came from immunoSEQ multiplex PCR; TCRdb stores just in-frame clones and leaves some out. The table shows tens of thousands of clones, with approximately 70% occurring only once. The chain uses TRBV7-9 and TRBJ2-1, with 11 bases matching TRBD2. The specimen comprised CD4+ T cells from blood, sampled before the fourth cycle of nivolumab. The source is a human donor with classical Hodgkin lymphoma. The CDR3 sequence is CASSLRLAGYNEQFF. The CDR3 DNA is TGTGCCAGCAGTTTACGACTAGCGGGGTACAATGAGCAGTTCTTC.